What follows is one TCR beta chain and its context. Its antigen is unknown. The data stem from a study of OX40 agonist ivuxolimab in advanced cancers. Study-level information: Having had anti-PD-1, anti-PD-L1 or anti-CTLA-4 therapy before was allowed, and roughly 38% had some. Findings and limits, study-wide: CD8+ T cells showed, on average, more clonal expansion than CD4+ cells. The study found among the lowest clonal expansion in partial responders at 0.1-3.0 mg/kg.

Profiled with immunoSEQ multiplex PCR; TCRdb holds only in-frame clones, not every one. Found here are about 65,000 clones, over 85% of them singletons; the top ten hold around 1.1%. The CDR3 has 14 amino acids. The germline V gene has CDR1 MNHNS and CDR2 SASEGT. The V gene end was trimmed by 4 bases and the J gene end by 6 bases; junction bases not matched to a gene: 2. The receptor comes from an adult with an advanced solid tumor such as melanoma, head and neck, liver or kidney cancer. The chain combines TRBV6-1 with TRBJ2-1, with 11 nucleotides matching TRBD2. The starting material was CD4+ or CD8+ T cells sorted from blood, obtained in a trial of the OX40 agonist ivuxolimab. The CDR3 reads CASSVAGGRNEQFF. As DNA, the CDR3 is TGTGCCAGCAGTGTAGCGGGGGGGCGCAATGAGCAGTTCTTC.